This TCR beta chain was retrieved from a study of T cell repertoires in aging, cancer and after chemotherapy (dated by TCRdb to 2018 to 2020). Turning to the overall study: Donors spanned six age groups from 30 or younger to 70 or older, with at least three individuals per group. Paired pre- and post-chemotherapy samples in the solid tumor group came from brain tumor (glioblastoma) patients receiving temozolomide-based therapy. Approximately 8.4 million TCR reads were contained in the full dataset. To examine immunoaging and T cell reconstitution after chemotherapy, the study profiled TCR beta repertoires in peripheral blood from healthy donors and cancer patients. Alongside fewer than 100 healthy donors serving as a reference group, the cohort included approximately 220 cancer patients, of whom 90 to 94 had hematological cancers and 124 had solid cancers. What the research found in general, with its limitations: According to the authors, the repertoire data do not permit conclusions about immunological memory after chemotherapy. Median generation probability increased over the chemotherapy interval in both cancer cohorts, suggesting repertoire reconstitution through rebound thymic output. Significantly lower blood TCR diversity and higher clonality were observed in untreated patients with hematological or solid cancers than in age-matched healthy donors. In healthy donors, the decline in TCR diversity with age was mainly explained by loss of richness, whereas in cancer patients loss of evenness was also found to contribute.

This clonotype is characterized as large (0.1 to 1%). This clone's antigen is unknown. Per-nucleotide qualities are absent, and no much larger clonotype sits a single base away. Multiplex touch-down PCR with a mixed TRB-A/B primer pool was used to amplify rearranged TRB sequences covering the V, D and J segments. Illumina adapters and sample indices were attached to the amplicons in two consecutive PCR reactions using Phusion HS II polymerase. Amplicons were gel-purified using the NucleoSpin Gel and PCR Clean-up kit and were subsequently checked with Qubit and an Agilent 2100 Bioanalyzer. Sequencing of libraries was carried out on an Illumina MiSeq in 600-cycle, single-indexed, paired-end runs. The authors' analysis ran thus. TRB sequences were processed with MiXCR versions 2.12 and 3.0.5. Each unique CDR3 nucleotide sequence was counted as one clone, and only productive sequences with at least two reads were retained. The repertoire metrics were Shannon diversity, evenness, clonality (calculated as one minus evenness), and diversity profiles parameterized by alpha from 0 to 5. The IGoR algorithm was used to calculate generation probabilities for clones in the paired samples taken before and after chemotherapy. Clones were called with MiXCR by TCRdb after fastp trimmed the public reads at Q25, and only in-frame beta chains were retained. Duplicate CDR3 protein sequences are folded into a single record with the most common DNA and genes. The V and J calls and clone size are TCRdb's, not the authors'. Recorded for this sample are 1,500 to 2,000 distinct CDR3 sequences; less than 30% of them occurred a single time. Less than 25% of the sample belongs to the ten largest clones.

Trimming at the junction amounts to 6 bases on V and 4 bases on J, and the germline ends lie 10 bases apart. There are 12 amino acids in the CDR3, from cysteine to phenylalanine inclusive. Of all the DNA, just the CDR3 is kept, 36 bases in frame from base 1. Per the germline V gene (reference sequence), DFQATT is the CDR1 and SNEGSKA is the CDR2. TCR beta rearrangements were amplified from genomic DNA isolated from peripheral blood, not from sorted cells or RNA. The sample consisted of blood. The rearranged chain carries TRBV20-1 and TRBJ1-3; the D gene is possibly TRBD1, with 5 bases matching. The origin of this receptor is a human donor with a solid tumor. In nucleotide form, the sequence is TGCAGTGCCCGACGACAGGGAAACACCATATATTTT. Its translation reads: CSARRQGNTIYF.